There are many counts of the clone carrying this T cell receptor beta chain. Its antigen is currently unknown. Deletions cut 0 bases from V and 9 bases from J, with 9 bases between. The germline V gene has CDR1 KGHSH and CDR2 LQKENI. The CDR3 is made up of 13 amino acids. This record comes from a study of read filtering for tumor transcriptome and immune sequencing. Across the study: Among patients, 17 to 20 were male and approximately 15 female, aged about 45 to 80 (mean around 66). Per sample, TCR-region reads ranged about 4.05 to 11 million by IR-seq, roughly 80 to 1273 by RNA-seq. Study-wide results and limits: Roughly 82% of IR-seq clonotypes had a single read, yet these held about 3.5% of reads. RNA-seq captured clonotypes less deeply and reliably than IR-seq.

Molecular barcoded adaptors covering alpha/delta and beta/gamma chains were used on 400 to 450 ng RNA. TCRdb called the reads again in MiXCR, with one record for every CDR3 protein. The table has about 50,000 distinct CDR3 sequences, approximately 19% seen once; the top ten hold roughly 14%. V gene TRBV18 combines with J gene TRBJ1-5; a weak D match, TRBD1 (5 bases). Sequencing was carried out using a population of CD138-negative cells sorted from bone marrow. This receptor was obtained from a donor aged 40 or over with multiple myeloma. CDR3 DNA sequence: TGTGCCAGCTCACCACCGGGGGGTATGCCCCAGCATTTT. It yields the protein CASSPPGGMPQHF.